This TCR beta chain was found in a study of blood T cell repertoires in COVID-19. Followed longitudinally, the Seattle patients had been enrolled during active infection. This CDR3 has 14 amino acids. V dropped 5 bases and J dropped 12; count of bases not matched to a gene: 14. CDR1 is MNHEY, CDR2 SVGEGT, per germline. The repertoire was sequenced with immunoSEQ multiplex PCR; TCRdb's copy has only in-frame clones and lacks some. The table has more than 75,000 clones, 70% to 90% seen once. The sequence derives from a man between 50 and 59 years old with COVID-19, enrolled during active disease. What was sequenced was peripheral blood. The V and J genes are TRBV6-2 or TRBV6-3 and TRBJ1-1, with 8 bases aligning to TRBD1. As DNA, the CDR3 is TGTGCCAGCAGTAACCCGGACAGGGCGAGTATTACTTTCTTT. Protein product: CASSNPDRASITFF.